This TCR beta chain originates from a study of T cell responses to AZD1222 COVID-19 vaccine. Points from the study as a whole: Spike-specific TCR breadth and depth went up after people got two AZD1222 doses.

Sequencing used immunoSEQ multiplex PCR; TCRdb keeps in-frame clones, though not all of them. The data contain tens of thousands of clones, roughly 89% of them singletons. About this clone: Its antigen is currently unknown.

Germline assignment: CDR1 LGHNA and CDR2 YSLEER. This CDR3 is 15 amino acids long. Trimming left V 4 bases short and J 3 bases short, with 15 bases between. Material: peripheral blood, obtained on day 0 of AZD1222 vaccination. The origin of this receptor is an adult in good health. J is TRBJ1-2 and V is TRBV4-3; D is unclear. CDR3 residues: CASSPQLGGYYGYTF. For the CDR3, the DNA is TGCGCCAGCAGCCCGCAGCTTGGCGGCTACTATGGCTACACCTTC.